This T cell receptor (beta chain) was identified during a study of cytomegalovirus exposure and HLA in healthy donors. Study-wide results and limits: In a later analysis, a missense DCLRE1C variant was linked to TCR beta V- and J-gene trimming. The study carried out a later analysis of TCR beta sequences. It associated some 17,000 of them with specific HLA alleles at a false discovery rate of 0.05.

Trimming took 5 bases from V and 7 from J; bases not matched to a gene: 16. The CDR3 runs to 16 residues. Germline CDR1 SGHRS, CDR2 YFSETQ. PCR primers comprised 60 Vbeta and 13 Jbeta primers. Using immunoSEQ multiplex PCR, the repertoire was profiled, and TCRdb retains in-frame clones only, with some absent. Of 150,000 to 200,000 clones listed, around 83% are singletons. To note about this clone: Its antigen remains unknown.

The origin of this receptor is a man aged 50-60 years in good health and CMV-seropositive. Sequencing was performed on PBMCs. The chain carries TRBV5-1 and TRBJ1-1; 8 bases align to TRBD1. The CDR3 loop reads CASSQGQGGGYGEAFF. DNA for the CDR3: TGCGCCAGCAGTCAAGGACAGGGAGGTGGGTATGGTGAAGCTTTCTTT.